These 29 T cell receptor beta chains share one sample of origin, sequenced in a study of T-cell reconstitution after alpha-beta-depleted transplantation in children. Researchers prepared the TCRbeta library using unique molecular identifiers, the study reports. TCRdb called the PCR reads again in MiXCR, with one record for every CDR3 protein. The table includes more than 550,000 distinct CDR3 sequences, roughly a tenth detected once. The sample was PBMCs from the stem cell graft donor, taken from the stem cell graft. These receptors were taken from a human donor who donated a stem cell graft to a child with acute myeloid leukemia.

This clonotype was recorded a few times. J is TRBJ2-1 and V is TRBV7-3, with 7 bases aligning to TRBD2. Losses at the gene ends were 4 bases for V and 9 bases for J; bases not matched to a gene: 6. CDR1 is SGHTA and CDR2 is FQGTGA in the germline V gene. This CDR3 is 13 amino acids long. The CDR3, as DNA: TGTGCCAGCAGCTCGACTAGCCCCGGTGAGCAGTTCTTC. Its translation: CASSSTSPGEQFF.

The sample holds a few counts of this clonotype. The chain couples TRBV20-1 to TRBJ1-4; D is possibly TRBD1 (5 bases). The germline V gene encodes CDR1 DFQATT and CDR2 SNEGSKA (reference sequence). CDR3 length equals 13 residues. The V end was cut by 7 bases, the J end by 6 bases, with 15 bases between. The CDR3 nucleotides are TGCAGTGGGAGGCGGGGGGGGGATGAAAAACTGTTTTTT. Amino acids: CSGRRGGDEKLFF.

This clonotype was detected ten times or more. The chain joins TRBV19 to TRBJ2-1; 7 bases match TRBD1. The junction had 12 bases not matched to a gene; V was cut back by 10 bases and J by 6 bases. The length of the CDR3 is 14 residues. Germline V gene lookup returns CDR1 LNHDA and CDR2 SQIVND (reference sequence). CDR3 sequence reads: CATHPYRDSNEQFF. CDR3 sequence (DNA): TGTGCCACCCATCCGTATCGGGACAGCAATGAGCAGTTCTTC.

This clonotype has more than one count but fewer than ten. The chain recombines TRBV7-8 with TRBJ2-5, with TRBD1 as a possible D gene (6 bases). V shed 6 bases and J shed 1 base, with 15 bases lying between them. This CDR3 comprises 15 residues. Germline assignment: CDR1 SGHVS and CDR2 FQNEAQ. The CDR3 DNA sequence: TGTGCCAGCAGTCGGCTACAGGGTGTCCAAGAGACCCAGTACTTC. Its translation: CASSRLQGVQETQYF.

To note about this clonotype: One end of the junction varies from germline; a read error may be responsible. The chain couples TRBV20-1 to TRBJ2-5; 8 bases fit TRBD2. The CDR3 totals 17 residues. Germline assignment: CDR1 DFQATT and CDR2 SNEGSKA (reference sequence). The CDR3 reads CCARGLTERGGQETQYF. Written as DNA, the CDR3 is TGCTGTGCTAGAGGCCTAACTGAACGGGGGGGCCAAGAGACCCAGTACTTC.

This chain links TRBV27 with TRBJ2-7; D is perhaps TRBD1 (6 bases). V dropped 7 bases and J dropped 4 bases, with 17 bases sitting between them. The germline gives CDR1 MNHEY, CDR2 SMNVEV (reference sequence). The CDR3 runs 14 residues. The CDR3: CASMHRDNVYEQYF. For the CDR3, the DNA is TGTGCCAGCATGCACCGGGACAACGTTTACGAGCAGTACTTC.

This clonotype was counted at least ten times. This chain uses TRBV5-6 with TRBJ1-1, with D unclear. This CDR3 has 16 amino acids. The germline V gene has CDR1 SGHDT and CDR2 YYEEEE. Trimming removed 3 bases from V and 0 bases from J, with 15 bases in between. CDR3 coding DNA: TGTGCCAGCAGCTCGACGGGCGGCAGTTTGAACACTGAAGCTTTCTTT. This translates into CASSSTGGSLNTEAFF.

V and J are TRBV6-2 or TRBV6-3 and TRBJ1-5, with D perhaps TRBD1 (6 bases). Trimming pared 3 bases from V and 2 bases from J, leaving 11 bases between. Per the germline V gene, CDR1 is MNHEY and CDR2 is SVGEGT. The CDR3 totals 15 residues. DNA for the CDR3: TGTGCCAGCAGTTATCGGGGGGCAGGCAATCAGCCCCAGCATTTT. It yields the protein CASSYRGAGNQPQHF.

The sample holds many counts of this clonotype. The gene calls are TRBV6-5 and TRBJ1-5; D is unclear. Germline CDR1 and CDR2: MNHEY and SVGAGI. V gave up 0 bases and J gave up 7 bases, with 13 bases separating them. The CDR3 sequence is 15 residues long. In DNA form, the CDR3 reads TGTGCCAGCAGTTACTCAGTAGGGAGCGAACAGCCCCAGCATTTT. This translates into CASSYSVGSEQPQHF.

The chain joins TRBV11-2 to TRBJ1-3; the match to TRBD1 covers 9 bases. Trimming removed 2 bases from V and 6 bases from J; junction bases left unmatched: 11. Germline V lookup: CDR1 SGHAT, CDR2 FQNNGV. The length of the CDR3 is 17 residues. The CDR3 loop reads CASSLPRGQGRLNTIYF. The CDR3 DNA sequence: TGTGCCAGCAGCTTACCCCGAGGACAGGGGAGGTTAAACACCATATATTTT. The entire variable domain, with the rest obtained from reference TRBV11-2 and TRBJ1-3, is as follows: EAGVAQSPRYKIIEKRQSVAFWCNPISGHATLYWYQQILGQGPKLLIQFQNNGVVDDSQLPKDRFSAERLKGVDSTLKIQPAKLEDSAVYLCASSLPRGQGRLNTIYFGEGSWLTVV.

This clonotype has ten or more counts. The rearrangement links TRBV4-3 to TRBJ2-1; 7 bases agree with TRBD2. This CDR3 is 17 amino acids long. Looked up from germline, CDR1 is LGHNA and CDR2 is YSLEER. The J segment lost 0 bases and the V segment lost 0 bases, leaving 5 bases of the junction unmatched. Written as DNA, the CDR3 is TGCGCCAGCAGCCAAGAGGCTAGCGGAGACTCCTACAATGAGCAGTTCTTC. It specifies CASSQEASGDSYNEQFF.

The V call is TRBV29-1, the J call TRBJ2-1; 8 bases are shared with TRBD2. This CDR3 has 17 residues. Trimming cost V 4 bases and J 0 bases; bases outside gene matches: 11. Germline loops: CDR1 SQVTM, CDR2 ANQGSEA. The CDR3 DNA is TGCAGCGTTGGACAGCTTAGCGGGGCCGCCTCCTACAATGAGCAGTTCTTC. This sequence encodes CSVGQLSGAASYNEQFF.

This clonotype was counted only a few times. V gene TRBV2 combines with J gene TRBJ1-1; TRBD1 is a possible D gene (5 bases). CDR3 length: 15 amino acids. Germline V lookup: CDR1 SNHLY, CDR2 FYNNEI. The ends were cut back, 1 base at V and 11 bases at J, with 20 bases in the middle. The CDR3 loop is CASSEDEGMNTRAFF. In nucleotides, the CDR3 is TGTGCCAGCAGTGAAGATGAGGGGATGAACACTAGGGCTTTCTTT.

There are a few counts of this clonotype. The rearrangement joins TRBV6-2 or TRBV6-3 to TRBJ2-1; tentatively, D is TRBD2 (6 bases). Between the trimmed V and J ends, which lost 5 bases and 8 bases, there was a span of 19 bases. There are 15 residues in the CDR3. Germline values: CDR1 MNHEY, CDR2 SVGEGT. This CDR3 is CASSPTMTRSHEQFF. The CDR3 nucleotides read TGTGCCAGCAGTCCAACCATGACTAGGAGCCATGAGCAGTTCTTC.

The chain combines TRBV12-3 or TRBV12-4 with TRBJ2-4; D is unclear. The CDR3 sequence is 15 residues long. V lost 5 bases, J lost 6 bases, and 17 bases lay in between. The CDR3 DNA is TGTGCCAGCAGTCCCAACAGAAGAGCCGTAAACATTCAGTACTTC. Translated, it gives CASSPNRRAVNIQYF.

V usage is TRBV6-2 or TRBV6-3 and J usage is TRBJ2-1; 13 nucleotides line up with TRBD2. The CDR3 is 15 residues long. CDR1 is MNHEY, CDR2 SVGEGT, per germline. The junction had 5 bases not matched to a gene; V was cut back by 5 bases and J by 7 bases. The CDR3 is CASSTRTSGRNEQFF. The CDR3 bases are TGTGCCAGCAGTACCCGGACTAGCGGGAGAAATGAGCAGTTCTTC.

This clonotype has a count of ten or more. CDR3 residues: CASSLYAGSSYNEQFF. In DNA form, the CDR3 reads TGCGCCAGCAGCTTGTACGCGGGTAGCTCCTACAATGAGCAGTTCTTC. The V gene is TRBV5-1, the J gene TRBJ2-1, with TRBD2 as a possible D gene (5 bases). Trimming removed 1 base at V and 0 bases at J, with 11 bases between. Germline assignment: CDR1 SGHRS and CDR2 YFSETQ. This CDR3 is built from 16 residues.

This clonotype has a handful of counts. The chain is built from TRBV6-4 and TRBJ1-5, with a possible D match to TRBD1 (5 bases). V gave up 8 bases and J gave up 4 bases, with 30 bases separating them. Looked up from germline, CDR1 is MRHNA and CDR2 is SNTAGT. The CDR3 length is 19 residues. The CDR3 spells CASSGATESQEAGNQPQHF. The DNA for the CDR3 is TGTGCCAGCTCCGGGGCTACCGAATCACAGGAGGCGGGGAATCAGCCCCAGCATTTT.

This rearrangement joins TRBV19 to TRBJ2-6, with D possibly matching TRBD1 (7 bases). The CDR3 consists of 17 residues. The V end was cut by 4 bases, the J end by 3 bases, with 16 bases between. CDR1 and CDR2 from the germline V gene are LNHDA and SQIVND (reference sequence). The CDR3 DNA is TGTGCCAGTAGTAACGCGGGACAGCCAATTGGGGCCAACGTCCTGACTTTC. Encoded protein: CASSNAGQPIGANVLTF.

J is TRBJ2-7 and V is TRBV7-2; TRBD2 is a possible D gene (7 bases). Germline CDR1 SGHTA, CDR2 FQGNSA. V was trimmed by 5 bases and J by 5 bases, leaving 22 bases between them. The CDR3 covers 16 residues. The CDR3: CASSRTSDRRGNEQYF. The CDR3 nucleotides read TGTGCCAGCAGCCGAACTAGCGATAGGAGGGGGAACGAGCAGTACTTC.

This clonotype occurred many times. V gene TRBV9 combines with J gene TRBJ2-7, with 10 bases fitting TRBD1. V shed 4 bases, J shed 0 bases, and the junction held 7 bases outside the gene matches. Germline V CDR1 and CDR2: SGDLS, YYNGEE. The length of the CDR3 is 16 residues. The CDR3 nucleotides read TGTGCCAGCAGCCCCTCGGACAGGGGGTTCTCCTACGAGCAGTACTTC. As protein: CASSPSDRGFSYEQYF.

J is TRBJ2-7 and V is TRBV6-1; 10 bases are a match to TRBD2. Germline-derived CDR1 and CDR2 are MNHNS and SASEGT. The CDR3 extends over 15 amino acids. The junction had 5 bases not matched to a gene; V was cut back by 3 bases and J by 3 bases. The CDR3 bases are TGTGCCAGCAGTGATCTAGCGGGAGTAGGCTACGAGCAGTACTTC. Translated: CASSDLAGVGYEQYF.

The chain has TRBV28 and TRBJ1-1; D not certain. Germline assignment: CDR1 MDHEN and CDR2 SYDVKM. The CDR3 totals 13 residues. V lost 5 bases and J lost 4, with 11 bases in between. CDR3 sequence (DNA): TGTGCCAGCAGTCCAAAATTGGGCACTGAAGCTTTCTTT. This encodes CASSPKLGTEAFF.

The gene calls are TRBV5-1 and TRBJ2-1; 9 bases are shared with TRBD1. CDR1 is SGHRS and CDR2 is YFSETQ in the germline V gene. There are 20 residues in the CDR3. V lost 2 bases and J lost 0; bases outside the gene matches: 15. CDR3 sequence (DNA): TGCGCCAGCAGCTTTCGGGGACAGGGCGTCGAGAAGAGCTCCTACAATGAGCAGTTCTTC. It specifies CASSFRGQGVEKSSYNEQFF.

The table lists this clonotype with many counts. This chain uses TRBV6-5 with TRBJ2-7; 10 bases align to TRBD1. Unmatched junction bases numbered 8, after V lost 5 bases and J lost 4 bases. Germline CDR1 MNHEY, CDR2 SVGAGI. This CDR3 is built from 15 residues. CDR3 in DNA: TGTGCCAGCAGTCCTCCGGGACAGGGGTATTACGAGCAGTACTTC. Protein: CASSPPGQGYYEQYF.

This clonotype was counted ten times or more. In nucleotides, the CDR3 is TGTGCCAGCAGCGCCCCCCCGTTCAGCACAGATACGCAGTATTTT. Translation gives CASSAPPFSTDTQYF. The chain carries TRBV9 and TRBJ2-3; D is uncertain. The length of the CDR3 is 15 residues. The V gene lost 3 bases and the J gene lost 0 bases, with 11 bases spanning the gap. Germline assignment: CDR1 SGDLS and CDR2 YYNGEE.

There are a few counts of this clonotype. The rearrangement uses TRBV7-2 and TRBJ2-1; weak D call: TRBD1 (5 bases). This CDR3 contains 13 residues. Germline CDR1 reads SGHTA; CDR2 reads FQGNSA. Trimming took off 2 bases at V and 8 bases at J, with 10 bases between the two ends. CDR3 in DNA: TGTGCCAGCAGCTTACCAGGGCTCCATGAGCAGTTCTTC. Translating it yields CASSLPGLHEQFF.

The table lists this clonotype with a few counts. The chain uses TRBV12-3 or TRBV12-4 and TRBJ2-4, with 7 bases lining up with TRBD1. V trimming: 4 bases; J trimming: 5 bases; junction bases outside the gene matches: 5. This CDR3 spans 14 amino acids. The CDR3 spells CASSSQGFENIQYF. As DNA, the CDR3 is TGTGCCAGCAGTTCACAGGGGTTCGAAAACATTCAGTACTTC.

This clonotype was observed many times. This sequence joins TRBV6-5 and TRBJ2-7; 7 bases align to TRBD1. With V trimmed by 0 bases and J by 2 bases, 7 bases remained unmatched. The germline CDR1 and CDR2 sequences are MNHEY and SVGAGI. The CDR3 covers 16 residues. The CDR3 DNA reads TGTGCCAGCAGTTACTCCCCTGGGACAGCCACCTACGAGCAGTACTTC. Amino acids: CASSYSPGTATYEQYF.